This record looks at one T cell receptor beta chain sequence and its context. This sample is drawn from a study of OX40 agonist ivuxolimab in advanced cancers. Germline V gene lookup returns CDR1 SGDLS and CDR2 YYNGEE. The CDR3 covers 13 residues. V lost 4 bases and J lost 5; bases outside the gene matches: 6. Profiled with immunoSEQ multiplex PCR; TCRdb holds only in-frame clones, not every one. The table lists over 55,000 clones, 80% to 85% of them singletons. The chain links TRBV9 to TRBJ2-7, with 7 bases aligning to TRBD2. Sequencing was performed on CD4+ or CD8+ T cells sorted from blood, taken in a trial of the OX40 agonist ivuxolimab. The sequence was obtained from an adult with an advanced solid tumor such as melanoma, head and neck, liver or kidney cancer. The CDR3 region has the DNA TGTGCCAGCAGCTCCTGGGGGGGGGACGAGCAGTACTTC. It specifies CASSSWGGDEQYF.